The next 10 T cell receptor beta chains were all read from a single sample in a study of T cell repertoires in cytomegalovirus infection. Their antigen targets remain unknown. TCRdb itself ran the reads through MiXCR, one entry per CDR3 protein. The table lists about half a million distinct CDR3 sequences, about 33% of them singletons, with about a sixth in the top ten. The sample consisted of cultured PBMCs, taken from culture after CMV antigen stimulation. These receptors were collected from a human donor in good health (CMV status not recorded). Some clones in this sample may be carry-over from other donors' samples.

This clonotype was detected only a few times. V is TRBV5-6 and J is TRBJ1-2; TRBD1 aligns across 7 bases. The trim removed 3 bases at V and 12 bases at J, leaving 5 bases unmatched. Germline assignment: CDR1 SGHDT and CDR2 YYEEEE. The CDR3 contains 11 residues. The CDR3 reads CASSWGQTNTF. The CDR3 nucleotides read TGTGCCAGCAGCTGGGGACAGACTAACACCTTC.

This clonotype has more than one count but fewer than ten. This chain links TRBV5-5 with TRBJ2-7; 7 bases are a match to TRBD1. The V gene's germline CDR1 is SGHKS and CDR2 YYEKEE (reference sequence). The CDR3 totals 14 residues. Trimming removed 4 bases from V and 2 bases from J; junction bases left unmatched: 6. CDR3 region: CASSITGTAYEQYF. The CDR3 DNA reads as TGTGCCAGCAGCATTACCGGGACAGCCTACGAGCAGTACTTC.

The chain combines TRBV10-3 with TRBJ2-6, with D possibly matching TRBD1 (5 bases). This CDR3 has 16 amino acids. Germline CDR1 ENHRY, CDR2 SYGVKD. The ends were cut back, 6 bases at V and 3 bases at J, with 15 bases in the middle. Here the CDR3 reads CAIRAGIFVGANVLTF. CDR3 DNA sequence: TGTGCCATCAGAGCAGGGATTTTTGTTGGGGCCAACGTCCTGACTTTC.

This chain connects TRBV4-1 to TRBJ2-3; D possibly uses TRBD1 or TRBD2 (5 bases each). CDR1 and CDR2 from the germline V gene are MGHRA and YSYEKL. CDR3 length: 17 residues. The V and J ends lost 0 bases and 1 base respectively, with 14 bases between them. The DNA for the CDR3 is TGCGCCAGCAGCCAAGAGGGGACCTGGGTCGGCACAGATACGCAGTATTTT. The encoded protein is CASSQEGTWVGTDTQYF.

This sequence joins TRBV7-6 and TRBJ2-6; D is ambiguous. Germline values: CDR1 SGHVS, CDR2 FNYEAQ. The CDR3 spans 14 residues. V gave up 10 bases and J gave up 0 bases, with 10 bases separating them. The CDR3 region is CATRVTSGANVLTF. DNA of the CDR3: TGTGCCACTCGGGTGACCTCTGGGGCCAACGTCCTGACTTTC.

This clonotype was seen a handful of times. The gene calls are TRBV12-5 and TRBJ1-2; possibly TRBD1 for D (5 bases). The germline gives CDR1 LGHNT, CDR2 FRNRAP. The V end was cut by 3 bases, the J end by 4 bases, with 12 bases between. The CDR3 extends over 14 amino acids. CDR3 in DNA: TGTGCTAGTGGTTTCGGCGGGACTTCCTATGGCTACACCTTC. Translating it yields CASGFGGTSYGYTF.

The rearrangement joins TRBV12-3 or TRBV12-4 to TRBJ2-3, with TRBD1 matching 7 bases. CDR3 length: 13 residues. J was trimmed by 7 bases and V by 8 bases; bases with no gene match: 9. The CDR3 nucleotides read TGTGCCAGCCTACCCGACAGGGCCCATACGCAGTATTTT. Its protein is CASLPDRAHTQYF.

This clonotype was seen a few times. The V and J genes are TRBV20-1 and TRBJ1-6; D is perhaps TRBD1 (5 bases). The germline V gene has CDR1 DFQATT and CDR2 SNEGSKA (reference sequence). The CDR3 is 14 amino acids. V was pared by 0 bases and J by 7 bases, with 10 bases between. The CDR3: CSAREAGRNSPLHF. The CDR3 region has the DNA TGCAGTGCTAGAGAGGCAGGGAGAAATTCACCCCTCCACTTT.

The V gene is TRBV7-2, the J gene TRBJ2-3; D might be TRBD1 (5 bases). Trimming cost V 2 bases and J 2 bases, with 17 bases left between them. The germline V gene has CDR1 SGHTA and CDR2 FQGNSA. This CDR3 region has 17 residues. This chain's CDR3 is CASSLFYQGSITDTQYF. Here the CDR3 DNA reads TGTGCCAGCAGCTTATTCTATCAGGGTTCTATCACAGATACGCAGTATTTT.

This clonotype was seen ten or more times. The chain joins TRBV7-2 to TRBJ2-2; no clear D. Germline values: CDR1 SGHTA, CDR2 FQGNSA. The germline V and J ends were trimmed by 6 bases and 0 bases, with 8 bases remaining between them. There are 14 residues in the CDR3. The CDR3 is CASRAASNTGELFF. The CDR3 DNA follows: TGTGCCAGCAGGGCCGCTTCGAACACCGGGGAGCTGTTTTTT.